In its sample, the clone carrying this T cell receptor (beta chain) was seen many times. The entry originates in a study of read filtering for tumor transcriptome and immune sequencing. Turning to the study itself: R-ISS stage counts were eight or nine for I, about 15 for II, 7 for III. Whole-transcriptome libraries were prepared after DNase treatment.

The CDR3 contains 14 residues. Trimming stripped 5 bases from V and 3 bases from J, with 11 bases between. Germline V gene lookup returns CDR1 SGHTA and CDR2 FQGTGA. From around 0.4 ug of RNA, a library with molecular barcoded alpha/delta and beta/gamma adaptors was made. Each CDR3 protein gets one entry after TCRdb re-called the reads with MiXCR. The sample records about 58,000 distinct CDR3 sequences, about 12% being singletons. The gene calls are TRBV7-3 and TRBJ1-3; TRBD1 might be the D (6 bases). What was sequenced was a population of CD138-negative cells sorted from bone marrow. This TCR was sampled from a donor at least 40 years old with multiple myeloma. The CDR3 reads CASSPDSLGNTIYF. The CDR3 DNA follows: TGTGCCAGCAGCCCGGACAGCCTTGGAAACACCATATATTTT.